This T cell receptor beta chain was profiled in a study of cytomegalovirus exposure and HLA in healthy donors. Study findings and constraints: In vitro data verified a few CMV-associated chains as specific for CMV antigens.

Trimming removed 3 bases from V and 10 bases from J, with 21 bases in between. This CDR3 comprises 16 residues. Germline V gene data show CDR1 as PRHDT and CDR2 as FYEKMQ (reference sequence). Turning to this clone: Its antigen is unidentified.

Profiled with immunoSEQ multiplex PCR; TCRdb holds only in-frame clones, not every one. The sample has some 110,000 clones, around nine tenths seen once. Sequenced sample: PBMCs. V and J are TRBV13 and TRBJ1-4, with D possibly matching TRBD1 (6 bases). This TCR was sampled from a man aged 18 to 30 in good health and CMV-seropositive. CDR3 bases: TGTGCCAGCAGCTTTAGACCGTCCTTGGGGGCCGGAAAACTGTTTTTT. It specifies CASSFRPSLGAGKLFF.